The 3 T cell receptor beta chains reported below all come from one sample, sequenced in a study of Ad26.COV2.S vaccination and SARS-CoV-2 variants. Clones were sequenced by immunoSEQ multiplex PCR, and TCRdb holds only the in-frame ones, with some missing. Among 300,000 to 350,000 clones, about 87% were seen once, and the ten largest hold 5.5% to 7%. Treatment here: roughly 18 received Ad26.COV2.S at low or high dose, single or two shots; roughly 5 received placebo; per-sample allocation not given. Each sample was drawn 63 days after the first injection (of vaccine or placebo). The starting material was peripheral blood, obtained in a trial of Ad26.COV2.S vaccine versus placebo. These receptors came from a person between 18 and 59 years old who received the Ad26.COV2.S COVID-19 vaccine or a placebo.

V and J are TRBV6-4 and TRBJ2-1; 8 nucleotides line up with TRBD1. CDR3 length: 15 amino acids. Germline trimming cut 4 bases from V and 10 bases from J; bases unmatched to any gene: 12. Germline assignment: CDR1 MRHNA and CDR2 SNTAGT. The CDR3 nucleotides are TGTGCCAGCAGTGTCACAGGGGGACCCAATCCCGAGCAGTTCTTC. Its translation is CASSVTGGPNPEQFF.

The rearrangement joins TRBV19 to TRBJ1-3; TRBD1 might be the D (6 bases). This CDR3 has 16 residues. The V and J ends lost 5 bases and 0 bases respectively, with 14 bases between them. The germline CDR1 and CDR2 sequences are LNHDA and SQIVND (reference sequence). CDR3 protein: CASSSQGPSSGNTIYF. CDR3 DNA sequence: TGTGCCAGTAGTTCCCAGGGGCCAAGCTCTGGAAACACCATATATTTT.

CDR3 residues: CASSPASTAPIYNEQFF. CDR3 DNA: TGCGCCAGCAGCCCCGCGTCGACTGCCCCGATTTACAATGAGCAGTTCTTC. This chain uses TRBV4-1 with TRBJ2-1; D call uncertain. From germline, CDR1 is MGHRA and CDR2 YSYEKL. The CDR3 loop spans 17 amino acids. Trimming pared 4 bases from V and 4 bases from J, leaving 20 bases between.